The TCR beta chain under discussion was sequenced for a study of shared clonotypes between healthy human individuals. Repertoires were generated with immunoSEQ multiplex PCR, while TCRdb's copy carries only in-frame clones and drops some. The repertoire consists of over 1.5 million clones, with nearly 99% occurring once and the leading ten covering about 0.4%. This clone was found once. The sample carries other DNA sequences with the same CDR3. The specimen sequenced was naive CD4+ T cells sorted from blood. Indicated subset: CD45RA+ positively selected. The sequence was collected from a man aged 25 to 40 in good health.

CDR3 nucleotides: TGTGCCAGCAGTGTAGGGATCTACGAGCAGTACTTC. Protein: CASSVGIYEQYF. This rearrangement joins TRBV6-1 to TRBJ2-7; no firm D call. This CDR3 has 12 residues. Germline CDR1 reads MNHNS; CDR2 reads SASEGT. Trimming left V 4 bases short and J 3 bases short, with 7 bases between.